The 5 T cell receptor beta chains listed next were all sequenced from one sample in a study of T cells in localized non-small cell lung cancer. TCRdb's table, derived via immunoSEQ multiplex PCR, lists solely in-frame clones and lacks some. The sample lists roughly 40,000 clones; about 87% were seen once. The starting material was peripheral blood, obtained before any cancer treatment. These receptors were obtained from a woman aged 40-75 years with stage I lung adenocarcinoma.

The chain links TRBV6-1 to TRBJ2-7; 14 bases align to TRBD2. This CDR3 is built from 15 residues. Unmatched junction bases numbered 9, after V lost 8 bases and J lost 6 bases. In germline, CDR1 is MNHNS, CDR2 SASEGT. The CDR3 loop is CASRVGTSGRGEQYF. CDR3 nucleotides: TGTGCCAGCCGAGTTGGGACTAGCGGGAGAGGCGAGCAGTACTTC.

This clone was recorded once. V gene TRBV18 combines with J gene TRBJ2-1; 15 nucleotides agree with TRBD2. V trimming: 2 bases; J trimming: 12 bases; junction bases outside the gene matches: 14. The CDR3 is 18 amino acids. Germline V gene data show CDR1 as KGHSH and CDR2 as LQKENI. Here the CDR3 DNA reads TGTGCCAGCTCACCATCGGCCCCCCTGGGACTAGCGGGAGGAGGGCAGTTCTTC. Amino acids: CASSPSAPLGLAGGGQFF.

The rearrangement links TRBV11-2 to TRBJ2-7; possibly TRBD2 for D (5 bases). CDR1 is SGHAT and CDR2 is FQNNGV in the germline V gene. V lost 5 bases to trimming and J lost 3 bases, with 17 bases between them. The length of the CDR3 is 15 residues. The CDR3 DNA is TGTGCCAGCAGCCTAGGGCTAGGACTTCACTACGAGCAGTACTTC. This encodes CASSLGLGLHYEQYF.

This clone was seen a few times. CDR3 in DNA: TGTGCCAGTAGGCCGCATTGGGGGGAACAGAATACGCAGTATTTT. This sequence encodes CASRPHWGEQNTQYF. The V and J genes are TRBV19 and TRBJ2-3, with a tentative D call TRBD2 (6 bases). Germline lookup yields CDR1 LNHDA and CDR2 SQIVND (reference sequence). V lost 6 bases and J lost 7, with 20 bases in between. This CDR3 has 15 amino acids.

The V gene is TRBV6-7, the J gene TRBJ2-7; 8 nucleotides match TRBD1. TRBV6-7 is identified as an open reading frame with a role that is uncertain. V lost 5 bases to trimming and J lost 5 bases; unmatched junction nucleotides: 11. The CDR3 spans 15 residues. CDR3 region: CASSPPGQGLHEQYF. As DNA, the CDR3 is TGTGCCAGCAGTCCCCCAGGACAGGGTCTCCACGAGCAGTACTTC.